The 28 T cell receptor beta chains below all came from one sample that was sequenced in a study of blood T cell repertoires in COVID-19. Assay used: immunoSEQ multiplex PCR; TCRdb lists only in-frame clones, some missing. The sample holds roughly 330,000 clones, over 75% seen once. Sample: peripheral blood. The source of these receptors is a woman in her forties or fifties with active or convalescent COVID-19.

The chain couples TRBV29-1 to TRBJ1-2; D not certain. Between the trimmed V and J ends, which lost 7 bases and 8 bases, there was a span of 8 bases. Germline V gene lookup returns CDR1 SQVTM and CDR2 ANQGSEA. The CDR3 spans 9 residues. CDR3 bases: TGCAGCGCTCCTTCGGGCTACACCTTC. This codes for CSAPSGYTF. Variable domain in full (rest from reference TRBV29-1 and TRBJ1-2): SAVISQKPSRDICQRGTSLTIQCQVDSQVTMMFWYRQQPGQSLTLIATANQGSEATYESGFVIDKFPISRPNLTFSTLTVSNMSPEDSSIYLCSAPSGYTFGSGTRLTVV.

This chain links TRBV5-4 with TRBJ2-5; D is ambiguous. The germline gives CDR1 SGHNT, CDR2 YYREEE (reference sequence). The CDR3 has 14 residues. Trimming stripped 0 bases from V and 2 bases from J, with 8 bases between. CDR3 DNA: TGTGCCAGCAGCTTGGGCGGTGGGCAAGAGACCCAGTACTTC. Its translation: CASSLGGGQETQYF. Drawing the rest from reference TRBV5-4 and TRBJ2-5, the complete variable domain is ETGVTQSPTHLIKTRGQQVTLRCSSQSGHNTVSWYQQALGQGPQFIFQYYREEENGRGNFPPRFSGLQFPNYSSELNVNALELDDSALYLCASSLGGGQETQYFGPGTRLLVL.

Written as DNA, the CDR3 is TGTGCCTGGAAACTGAGCTCCTACGAGCAGTACTTC. Amino acids: CAWKLSSYEQYF. The rearrangement joins TRBV30 to TRBJ2-7; D unresolved. CDR1 and CDR2 from the germline V gene are GTSNPN and SVGIG (reference sequence). The CDR3 is 12 amino acids. The V gene lost 4 bases and the J gene lost 0 bases, with 7 bases spanning the gap. Supplemented by reference TRBV30 and TRBJ2-7, the full variable domain reads SQTIHQWPATLVQPVGSPLSLECTVEGTSNPNLYWYRQAAGRGLQLLFYSVGIGQISSEVPQNLSASRPQDRQFILSSKKLLLSDSGFYLCAWKLSSYEQYFGPGTRLTVT.

This CDR3 is CASSFNRDRRGYTF. The CDR3, as DNA: TGTGCCAGCAGCTTCAACCGGGACAGAAGGGGCTACACCTTC. The rearrangement joins TRBV7-3 to TRBJ1-2; 7 bases map to TRBD1. The CDR3 extends over 14 amino acids. Germline lookup yields CDR1 SGHTA and CDR2 FQGTGA. J lost 8 bases, V lost 3 bases, and 9 bases had no gene match. Filled out from reference TRBV7-3 and TRBJ1-2, the complete variable domain reads GAGVSQTPSNKVTEKGKYVELRCDPISGHTALYWYRQSLGQGPEFLIYFQGTGAADDSGLPNDRFFAVRPEGSVSTLKIQRTERGDSAVYLCASSFNRDRRGYTFGSGTRLTVV.

The chain employs TRBV6-2 or TRBV6-3 and TRBJ2-1; a weak D match, TRBD1 (7 bases). The CDR3 covers 16 residues. Germline V gene lookup returns CDR1 MNHEY and CDR2 SVGEGT. Deletions cut 4 bases from V and 3 bases from J, with 16 bases between. CDR3 sequence reads: CASSSLGGGRYNEQFF. The CDR3 bases are TGTGCCAGCAGTTCCCTCGGAGGGGGCCGCTACAATGAGCAGTTCTTC.

The genes are TRBV7-8 and TRBJ1-1; no definite D call. Per the germline V gene, CDR1 is SGHVS and CDR2 is FQNEAQ. This CDR3 comprises 15 residues. The V gene lost 4 bases and the J gene lost 1 base, with 13 bases spanning the gap. The CDR3 DNA sequence: TGTGCCAGCAGCTCCACAGTATTCTCGAACACTGAAGCTTTCTTT. Translation gives CASSSTVFSNTEAFF. The full variable domain, with the rest looked up from reference TRBV7-8 and TRBJ1-1, is GAGVSQSPRYKVAKRGQDVALRCDPISGHVSLFWYQQALGQGPEFLTYFQNEAQLDKSGLPSDRFFAERPEGSVSTLKIQRTQQEDSAVYLCASSSTVFSNTEAFFGQGTRLTVV.

The CDR3 region is CASSQIGIGQTGDSVEAFF. The CDR3 nucleotides read TGCGCCAGCAGCCAAATTGGGATCGGACAAACAGGGGACTCAGTTGAGGCTTTCTTT. V is TRBV4-1 and J is TRBJ1-1; TRBD1 aligns across 7 bases. Trimming took 2 bases from V and 11 from J; bases not matched to a gene: 26. This CDR3 has 19 amino acids. Germline CDR1 MGHRA, CDR2 YSYEKL.

This clone appeared once. The genes are TRBV7-8 and TRBJ2-7; 9 nucleotides line up with TRBD2. This CDR3 spans 14 amino acids. V dropped 5 bases and J dropped 5; count of bases not matched to a gene: 7. In germline, CDR1 is SGHVS, CDR2 FQNEAQ. For the CDR3, the DNA is TGTGCCAGCAGCATCGGGACTAGCTGGCACGAGCAGTACTTC. Protein: CASSIGTSWHEQYF.

The CDR3 reads CATSGGQGKLETQYF. The CDR3 DNA is TGTGCCACCAGCGGGGGACAAGGAAAATTGGAGACCCAGTACTTC. The rearrangement links TRBV15 to TRBJ2-5; possibly TRBD1 for D (6 bases). Germline V gene lookup returns CDR1 LNHNV and CDR2 YYDKDF (reference sequence). V shed 5 bases and J shed 5 bases, with 18 bases lying between them. CDR3 length: 15 residues.

The J gene is TRBJ2-3, the V gene TRBV29-1; 8 bases are shared with TRBD2. Losses at the gene ends were 6 bases for V and 2 bases for J; bases not matched to a gene: 7. The germline CDR1 and CDR2 sequences are SQVTM and ANQGSEA. The CDR3 is made up of 14 amino acids. The CDR3 sequence: CSVASGLFTDTQYF. Written as DNA, the CDR3 is TGCAGCGTAGCTAGCGGGCTATTCACAGATACGCAGTATTTT.

The genes are TRBV12-3 or TRBV12-4 and TRBJ1-2; D is perhaps TRBD1 (6 bases). V lost 8 bases and J 4 bases, leaving 14 bases between the germline ends. The CDR3 contains 13 residues. The CDR3 loop reads CASRNRASYGYTF. The CDR3 coding sequence is TGTGCCAGCCGCAACAGGGCCTCCTATGGCTACACCTTC.

The chain has TRBV6-4 and TRBJ1-1, with a possible D match to TRBD1 (6 bases). The CDR3 covers 14 residues. In germline, CDR1 is MRHNA, CDR2 SNTAGT. V was cut by 6 bases and J by 3 bases, with 14 bases left in between. CDR3 nucleotides: TGTGCCAGCAGGCGACAGGTCACGGACACTGAAGCTTTCTTT. The encoded protein is CASRRQVTDTEAFF.

The chain couples TRBV30 to TRBJ1-3; D is uncertain. Trimming removed 3 bases from V and 0 bases from J, with 9 bases in between. Germline V gene data show CDR1 as GTSNPN and CDR2 as SVGIG (reference sequence). This CDR3 spans 14 amino acids. CDR3 region: CAWSRRSSGNTIYF. The CDR3 bases are TGTGCCTGGAGCCGACGGAGCTCTGGAAACACCATATATTTT.

This clone has just one count. The chain employs TRBV7-8 and TRBJ1-1; no reliable D call. This CDR3 is 14 amino acids long. Trimming left V 0 bases short and J 5 bases short, with 10 bases between. CDR1 SGHVS and CDR2 FQNEAQ come from the germline V gene. CDR3 sequence reads: CASSLASGETEAFF. DNA of the CDR3: TGTGCCAGCAGCTTAGCTAGCGGAGAGACTGAAGCTTTCTTT.

The CDR3 bases are TGTGCCTGGAGGGGGGGGGCAGGAAACACCATATATTTT. This codes for CAWRGGAGNTIYF. The chain combines TRBV30 with TRBJ1-3; D is possibly TRBD1 (6 bases). The ends were cut back, 3 bases at V and 4 bases at J, with 10 bases in the middle. This CDR3 comprises 13 residues. From germline, CDR1 is GTSNPN and CDR2 SVGIG (reference sequence).

The V call is TRBV10-3, the J call TRBJ2-1; 8 positions match TRBD1. V was clipped by 7 bases and J by 9 bases; unmatched bases: 17. From germline, CDR1 is ENHRY and CDR2 SYGVKD. The length of the CDR3 is 16 residues. CDR3 sequence: CAIMDGQGVGMAEQFF. The CDR3 bases are TGTGCCATCATGGATGGACAGGGCGTCGGAATGGCTGAGCAGTTCTTC.

This chain joins TRBV14 and TRBJ2-1; D perhaps matches TRBD2 (5 bases). From germline, CDR1 is SGHDN and CDR2 FVKESK. The V and J ends lost 3 bases and 10 bases respectively, with 13 bases between them. The CDR3 runs to 13 residues. The CDR3 loop is CASSQDPGLEQFF. Here the CDR3 DNA reads TGTGCCAGCAGCCAGGACCCGGGGTTGGAGCAGTTCTTC.

The V gene is TRBV6-5, the J gene TRBJ1-2, with D maybe TRBD1 (6 bases). Trimming took 7 bases from V and 0 from J, leaving 15 bases between them. CDR1 is MNHEY and CDR2 is SVGAGI in the germline V gene. There are 15 residues in the CDR3. The CDR3 is CASNRAHVTNYGYTF. The CDR3 DNA is TGTGCCAGCAACAGGGCACATGTAACTAACTATGGCTACACCTTC.

This chain links TRBV7-8 with TRBJ2-3; TRBD1 might be the D (6 bases). Germline V gene data show CDR1 as SGHVS and CDR2 as FQNEAQ. Trimming stripped 2 bases from V and 3 bases from J, with 18 bases between. The CDR3 extends over 17 amino acids. The CDR3 DNA follows: TGTGCCAGCAGCTTACTGCTCGGAAACAGGGATACAGATACGCAGTATTTT. Amino acid sequence: CASSLLLGNRDTDTQYF.

The V gene is TRBV4-3, the J gene TRBJ1-2; possible D gene TRBD1, 5 bases. Trimming left V 1 base short and J 4 bases short, with 19 bases between. This CDR3 is built from 17 residues. Per the germline V gene, CDR1 is LGHNA and CDR2 is YSLEER. The CDR3 protein is CASSQGPGSSTFYGYTF. The CDR3 DNA reads as TGCGCCAGCAGCCAAGGGCCAGGGTCCTCAACCTTCTATGGCTACACCTTC.

This clone has just one count. V gene TRBV6-2 or TRBV6-3 combines with J gene TRBJ1-2; unclear D gene. Trimming cost V 2 bases and J 2 bases, with 6 bases left between them. The CDR3 extends over 13 amino acids. In germline, CDR1 is MNHEY, CDR2 SVGEGT. Written as DNA, the CDR3 is TGTGCCAGCAGTTACCTACAGAACTATGGCTACACCTTC. Translation: CASSYLQNYGYTF.

The V call is TRBV30, the J call TRBJ1-5; 10 bases line up with TRBD1. The ends lost 3 bases at V and 6 bases at J; junction bases unmatched: 8. The CDR3 sequence is 15 residues long. From germline, CDR1 is GTSNPN and CDR2 SVGIG (reference sequence). The CDR3 protein is CAWSTGTGVSQPQHF. The CDR3 region has the DNA TGTGCCTGGAGCACGGGGACAGGGGTAAGTCAGCCCCAGCATTTT.

This clone occurred a few times. The chain employs TRBV5-1 and TRBJ1-1; no definite D call. The CDR3 covers 14 residues. CDR1 is SGHRS and CDR2 is YFSETQ in the germline V gene. The germline V and J ends were trimmed by 4 bases and 2 bases, with 12 bases remaining between them. The CDR3 spells CASSPRGLNTEAFF. As DNA, the CDR3 is TGCGCCAGCAGCCCACGTGGACTAAACACTGAAGCTTTCTTT.

The chain has TRBV9 and TRBJ2-7; 7 bases fit TRBD2. The junction had 9 bases not matched to a gene; V was cut back by 0 bases and J by 6 bases. The germline V gene has CDR1 SGDLS and CDR2 YYNGEE. CDR3 size: 15 residues. CDR3 in DNA: TGTGCCAGCAGCGTAGAAGCACTAGCGCCGACCGAGCAGTACTTC. This sequence encodes CASSVEALAPTEQYF.

This sequence joins TRBV12-3 or TRBV12-4 and TRBJ1-2; possible D gene TRBD1, 6 bases. V was pared by 7 bases and J by 5 bases, with 14 bases between. The CDR3 loop spans 13 amino acids. The CDR3 loop is CASNQGGTYGYTF. CDR3 sequence (DNA): TGTGCCAGCAATCAAGGGGGAACTTATGGCTACACCTTC.

The chain employs TRBV18 and TRBJ1-3; D gene ambiguous. Per germline, CDR1 KGHSH and CDR2 LQKENI. The CDR3 has 14 amino acids. The V gene lost 1 base and the J gene lost 4 bases, with 8 bases spanning the gap. The CDR3: CASSPRTRGNTIYF. The CDR3 bases are TGTGCCAGCTCACCACGAACAAGAGGAAACACCATATATTTT. Using reference TRBV18 and TRBJ1-3 for the parts outside the CDR3, the full variable domain is NAGVMQNPRHLVRRRGQEARLRCSPMKGHSHVYWYRQLPEEGLKFMVYLQKENIIDESGMPKERFSAEFPKEGPSILRIQQVVRGDSAAYFCASSPRTRGNTIYFGEGSWLTVV.

V and J are TRBV5-1 and TRBJ2-7; TRBD2 is a possible D gene (5 bases). Germline V gene lookup returns CDR1 SGHRS and CDR2 YFSETQ. V was clipped by 7 bases and J by 5 bases, with 16 bases between them. The CDR3 contains 13 residues. Written as DNA, the CDR3 is TGCGCCAGCGCGGGTTCGGGTCTCCACGAGCAGTACTTC. Its protein is CASAGSGLHEQYF.

This clone has more than one count but fewer than ten. The chain employs TRBV25-1 and TRBJ1-1; maybe TRBD1 (6 bases). There are 15 residues in the CDR3. V lost 3 bases, J lost 3 bases, and 14 bases lay in between. Looked up from germline, CDR1 is MGHDK and CDR2 is SYGVNS. The DNA of the CDR3 is TGTGCCAGCAGTGATACAGGGAAGATTGACACTGAAGCTTTCTTT. Translation: CASSDTGKIDTEAFF.